This T cell receptor (beta chain) was identified in a study of T-cell reconstitution after alpha-beta-depleted transplantation in children. The V end was cut by 1 base, the J end by 4 bases, with 8 bases between. The CDR3 loop spans 14 amino acids. In its sample, this clonotype was seen a few times. The antigen is not known. Unique molecular identifiers tagged the TCRbeta library. TCRdb processed the PCR reads anew with MiXCR; each CDR3 protein has one entry. The repertoire holds a few hundred thousand distinct CDR3 sequences, approximately 10% seen once, with around 20% in the top ten. Study-wide results and caveats: The study reportedly traced alpha-beta T cells about two months after transplant to several hundred expanded graft clones. For some patients, TCRbeta diversity was high at day 60 because of recipient T cells and thymic progenitors that survived. T-cell counts and diversity at one year following transplant were attributed mainly to newly produced T cells.

The receptor was isolated from a male patient aged 2-15 years who had a stem cell transplant for chronic granulomatous disease, so the T cells may come from the graft donor. The gene calls are TRBV12-3 or TRBV12-4 and TRBJ1-3, with a weak D call TRBD1 (5 bases). The starting material was peripheral blood, obtained 180 days after TCRalphabeta/CD19-depleted stem cell transplant. The CDR3 coding sequence is TGTGCCAGCAGTTTAGTAGGGGACGGAAACACCATATATTTT. Its protein product is CASSLVGDGNTIYF.